A selection of T cell receptor beta chains follows, all from one sample in a study of cytomegalovirus exposure and HLA in healthy donors. Clones were read by immunoSEQ multiplex PCR, and TCRdb kept only the in-frame ones, dropping some. The data hold 97,000 or so clones, with about 95% observed a single time. The sample taken for sequencing was PBMCs. These receptor sequences come from a young woman in good health and CMV-seronegative. Both conserved end residues are part of each CDR3. The D gene is left open where the match is weak. Clone size, where shown, is once, few, many, or a class for clones that have expanded.

>TRBV4-3|TRBJ1-5|.|.
CASSPRVGNQPQHF
TGCGCCAGCAGCCCCCGAGTTGGCAATCAGCCCCAGCATTTT
>TRBV18|TRBJ2-7|.|.
CASSPMGLGGRDEQYF
TGTGCCAGCTCACCCATGGGTTTGGGGGGGCGCGACGAGCAGTACTTC
>TRBV4-1|TRBJ2-7|.|once
CASSQAERLDYEQYF
TGCGCCAGCAGCCAAGCCGAGAGACTAGACTACGAGCAGTACTTC
>TRBV23-1|TRBJ1-1|.|.
CASSQGKGLGAEAFF
TGCGCCAGCAGTCAAGGTAAAGGGTTAGGGGCTGAAGCTTTCTTT
>TRBV5-1|TRBJ2-7|TRBD1|.
CASRRQGTDEQYF
TGCGCCAGCAGGAGACAGGGTACTGACGAGCAGTACTTC
>TRBV18|TRBJ2-7|.|.
CASSPPQRDYEQYF
TGTGCCAGCTCACCCCCCCAGAGGGACTACGAGCAGTACTTC
>TRBV5-1|TRBJ2-7|.|.
CASQPGGAWNEQYF
TGCGCCAGTCAACCGGGGGGCGCTTGGAACGAGCAGTACTTC
>TRBV2|TRBJ2-7|.|few
CASSEGQSSYEQYF
TGTGCCAGCAGTGAAGGGCAATCCTCCTACGAGCAGTACTTC
>TRBV10-2|TRBJ1-1|.|.
CASSHGGLEAFF
TGCGCCAGCTCACACGGGGGTCTTGAAGCTTTCTTT
>TRBV9|TRBJ2-7|TRBD2|.
CASGSGGLYEQYF
TGTGCCAGCGGGTCGGGGGGACTATACGAGCAGTACTTC
>TRBV10-3|TRBJ1-2|.|.
CATSPNYGYTF
TGTGCCACCAGTCCAAACTATGGCTACACCTTC
>TRBV7-8|TRBJ2-7|.|.
CASSLRQSSYEQYF
TGTGCCAGCAGCTTAAGACAGTCCTCCTACGAGCAGTACTTC
>TRBV27|TRBJ1-1|.|.
CASSLGGGAEAFF
TGTGCCAGCAGTTTAGGGGGGGGTGCTGAAGCTTTCTTT
>TRBV5-1|TRBJ2-3|.|.
CASSQLQPADTQYF
TGCGCCAGCAGTCAATTACAACCTGCAGATACGCAGTATTTT
>TRBV28|TRBJ1-2|TRBD1|.
CASSLPPGQGVHATNGYTF
TGTGCCAGCAGTTTGCCTCCGGGACAGGGGGTCCACGCTACCAATGGCTACACCTTC
>TRBV6-4|TRBJ2-3|TRBD2|.
CASSPRTSGGADTQYF
TGTGCCAGCAGTCCTCGGACTAGCGGGGGGGCAGATACGCAGTATTTT
>TRBV19|TRBJ2-7|.|.
CASMTRGRQYF
TGTGCCAGTATGACGCGAGGGCGGCAGTACTTC
>TRBV4-2|TRBJ2-2|.|.
CASSHTQGDTGELFF
TGTGCCAGCAGCCATACTCAGGGTGACACCGGGGAGCTGTTTTTT
>TRBV7-8|TRBJ1-5|.|.
CASSLFNWGDNQPQHF
TGTGCCAGCAGCTTATTTAATTGGGGGGACAATCAGCCCCAGCATTTT
>TRBV11-2|TRBJ2-7|.|.
CASSLASRADEQYF
TGTGCCAGCAGCTTAGCCAGTAGAGCGGACGAGCAGTACTTC
>TRBV7-3|TRBJ1-1|.|.
CASSTSPNTEAFF
TGTGCCAGCAGCACCAGTCCGAACACTGAAGCTTTCTTT
>TRBV10-3|TRBJ2-7|.|.
CAISGRGYEQYF
TGTGCCATCAGTGGACGGGGTTACGAGCAGTACTTC
>TRBV14|TRBJ2-1|TRBD2|.
CASSQSGTVRPNEQFF
TGTGCCAGCAGCCAGAGCGGGACTGTCCGTCCCAATGAGCAGTTCTTC
>TRBV2|TRBJ2-3|TRBD2|.
CASFTSGPPDTQYF
TGTGCCAGCTTTACTAGCGGCCCCCCAGATACGCAGTATTTT
>TRBV6-8|TRBJ2-7|TRBD1|.
CASSYRTGQQYF
TGTGCCAGCAGTTACCGGACAGGCCAGCAGTACTTC
>TRBV18|TRBJ1-1|TRBD1|once
CASSPGQVNTEAFF
TGTGCCAGCTCACCTGGACAGGTGAACACTGAAGCTTTCTTT
>TRBV27|TRBJ1-2|TRBD1|once
CASSTGTGAEGYTF
TGTGCCAGCAGTACCGGGACAGGGGCGGAAGGCTACACCTTC
>TRBV6-4|TRBJ1-1|.|.
CASSDPRYGTEAFF
TGTGCCAGCAGTGACCCTCGGTATGGCACTGAAGCTTTCTTT
>TRBV27|TRBJ2-1|.|.
CASSLKSLLGGNEQFF
TGTGCCAGCAGTTTAAAAAGCCTTCTCGGAGGGAATGAGCAGTTCTTC
>TRBV9|TRBJ2-3|TRBD2|.
CASSVRLAGAGDTQYF
TGTGCCAGCAGCGTCCGACTAGCGGGGGCAGGAGATACGCAGTATTTT
>TRBV27|TRBJ2-1|TRBD2|once
CASSPRGLAGPNEQFF
TGTGCCAGCAGTCCCCGCGGACTAGCGGGGCCCAATGAGCAGTTCTTC
>TRBV12-5|TRBJ1-1|.|.
CASGLVLREPNTEAFF
TGTGCTAGTGGTTTGGTACTGAGGGAGCCTAACACTGAAGCTTTCTTT
>TRBV19|TRBJ1-3|.|.
CASSLILFSGNTIYF
TGTGCCAGTAGCCTTATCCTGTTCTCTGGAAACACCATATATTTT